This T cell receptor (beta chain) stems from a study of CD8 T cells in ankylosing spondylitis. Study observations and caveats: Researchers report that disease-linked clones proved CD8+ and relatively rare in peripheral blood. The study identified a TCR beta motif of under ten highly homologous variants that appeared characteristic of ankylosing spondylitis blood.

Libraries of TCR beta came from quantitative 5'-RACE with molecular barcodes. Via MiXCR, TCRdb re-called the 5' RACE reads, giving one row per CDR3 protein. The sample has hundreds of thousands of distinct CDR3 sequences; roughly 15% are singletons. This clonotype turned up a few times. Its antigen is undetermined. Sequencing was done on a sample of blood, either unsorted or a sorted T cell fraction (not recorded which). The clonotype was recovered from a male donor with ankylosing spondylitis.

The CDR3 DNA sequence: TGTGCCAGCAGCACCCCTTCAGGTCGCACAACTTCCTACGAGCAGTACTTC. Its protein product is CASSTPSGRTTSYEQYF. The V and J genes are TRBV5-4 and TRBJ2-7; D is uncertain. CDR1 and CDR2 (germline): SGHNT, YYREEE (reference sequence). With 4 bases removed from V and 1 base from J, the gap between germline ends came to 21 bases. The CDR3 length is 17 residues.